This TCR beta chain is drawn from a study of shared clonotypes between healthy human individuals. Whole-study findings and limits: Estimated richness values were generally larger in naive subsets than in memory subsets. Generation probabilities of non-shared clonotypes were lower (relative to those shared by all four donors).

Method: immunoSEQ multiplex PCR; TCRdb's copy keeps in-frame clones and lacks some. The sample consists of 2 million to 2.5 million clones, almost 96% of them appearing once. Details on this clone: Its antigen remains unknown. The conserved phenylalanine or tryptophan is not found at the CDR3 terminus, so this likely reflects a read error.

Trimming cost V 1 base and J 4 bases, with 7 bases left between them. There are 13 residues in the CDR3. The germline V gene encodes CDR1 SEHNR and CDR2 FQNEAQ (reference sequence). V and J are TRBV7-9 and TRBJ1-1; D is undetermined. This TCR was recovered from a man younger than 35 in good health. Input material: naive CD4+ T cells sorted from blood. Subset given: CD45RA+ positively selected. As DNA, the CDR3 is TGTGCCAGCAGCTTAGGGGTTGGCACTGAAGCTTTCCTT. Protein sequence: CASSLGVGTEAFL.